The clone carrying this T cell receptor beta chain was seen ten or more times. Antigen unknown. The CDR3 covers 15 residues. The V gene's germline CDR1 is SGHRS and CDR2 YFSETQ. V dropped 0 bases and J dropped 7 bases, with 14 bases sitting between them. Construction of TCR beta libraries was performed using quantitative 5'-RACE with molecular barcodes. In TCRdb, the 5' RACE reads were re-called with MiXCR into one record per CDR3 protein. The profile shows approximately 130,000 distinct CDR3 sequences, around 10% of them singletons. These data originate in a study of CD8 T cells in ankylosing spondylitis. General study findings and limits: CD8+ cells made up the disease-linked clones, which were relatively rare in peripheral blood. A number of the motif variants had already been described in reactive arthritis synovial fluid and blood. Typical of ankylosing spondylitis blood, it appeared, was a TCR beta motif of under 10 highly homologous variants.

The specimen sequenced was blood, either unsorted or a sorted T cell fraction (not recorded which). The TCR sequence derives from a female donor with ankylosing spondylitis or in good health (not recorded which). The rearrangement uses TRBV5-1 and TRBJ2-1, with a weak D call TRBD2 (5 bases). The CDR3 reads CASSLAGAEMNEQFF. In nucleotides, the CDR3 is TGCGCCAGCAGCTTGGCCGGAGCGGAGATGAATGAGCAGTTCTTC.